This TCR beta chain was profiled in a study of blood T cell repertoires in COVID-19 (TCRdb year 2020). For the study in its entirety: Samples covering the acute and convalescent phases of COVID-19 were provided by collaborators in the United States, Italy and Spain. The prospective study material was composed of cDNA or gDNA derived from T cells, B-cell-depleted T cells, or PBMCs. Subjects who had been exposed to COVID-19, were actively infected with it, or had recovered from it provided the deeply sampled blood TCRbeta repertoires that made up the dataset. The repertoires were released in a freely available public database meant as a resource for research on the immune response to SARS-CoV-2. The samples were drawn from the first 160 participants of the ongoing ImmuneRACE study and from 1,254 subjects provided by 6 global collaborators. The sample metadata nearly always contained a de-identified subject ID, COVID-19 status, age in years and sex. Where available, HLA class I and class II types were obtained from metadata supplied by the sample provider rather than from assay-based typing.

V and J are truncated by 5 bases and 4 bases respectively, leaving an intervening sequence of 14 bases. Inclusive of the bounding cysteine and phenylalanine, the CDR3 is 15 residues long. Only the CDR3 DNA stays, 45 bases, in frame from base 1. In the germline V gene, CDR1 corresponds to LGHNT and CDR2 to FRNRAP. TCRbeta CDR3 regions were amplified from genomic DNA by means of the immunoSEQ Assay, a bias-controlled multiplex PCR. The authors' analysis ran thus. The number of nucleated cells in each sample was estimated from the amplification of reference gene primers within the assay. To quantify the absolute abundance of each unique TCRbeta CDR3 rearrangement, sequence reads were collapsed and filtered. For each sample, productive Simpson clonality was calculated by taking the square root of Simpson's diversity index across productive rearrangements. Sourced from immuneACCESS, this table was stored by TCRdb with only in-frame sequences that have V and J called. A share of the clones is absent; for the studies checked, an unresolved V gene accounts for under half, and the remainder has no known explanation. The DNA was the basis for D and trimming; V, J and clone size are from that table. Across this sample there are approximately 35,000 clones, with approximately 85% seen only once. 5.5% to 8.5% of the sample comes from the top ten.

Results the study describes overall, beyond this receptor: The quantity of clinical and demographic metadata differed by source and by participant and was supplied without curation.

The collaborating institutions used their own protocols to collect whole blood in K2EDTA tubes. For TCRbeta analysis, collaborators shipped samples in one of three forms: frozen whole blood, isolated PBMCs, or DNA extracted from either of those sample types. A note on this clone: The clone's antigen remains unknown. Base qualities are missing; no much larger clone stands one base away.

Recombination joined TRBV12-5 with TRBJ2-2, and TRBD1 may be the D gene, going by 6 matching bases. Sequencing was done on a sample of peripheral blood. The origin of this receptor is a man between 60 and 75 years old with active COVID-19. CDR3 reads: CASGLGTSPTGELFF. The DNA is TGTGCTAGTGGTCTCGGGACATCCCCCACCGGGGAGCTGTTTTTT.